This entry lists 20 T cell receptor beta chains sequenced from one sample in a study of cytomegalovirus exposure and HLA in healthy donors. The study ran its PCR with 60 Vbeta and 13 Jbeta primers. The table came from immunoSEQ multiplex PCR; TCRdb's copy has only in-frame clones and leaves some out. Of 130,000 to 150,000 clones listed, about 80% are singletons. Material: PBMCs. The receptors derive from a male donor in good health and CMV-seronegative.

This chain joins TRBV6-5 and TRBJ1-2, with TRBD1 identical over 10 bases. CDR3 length equals 15 residues. V shed 2 bases and J 2 bases; nucleotides not matched to a gene: 2. CDR1 is MNHEY and CDR2 is SVGAGI in the germline V gene. The CDR3 here is CASSYRGQGNYGYTF. In nucleotides, the CDR3 is TGTGCCAGCAGTTACAGGGGACAGGGGAACTATGGCTACACCTTC.

This clone was detected once. The V gene is TRBV29-1, the J gene TRBJ2-5; D is perhaps TRBD1 (6 bases). Per germline, CDR1 SQVTM and CDR2 ANQGSEA. The CDR3 loop spans 14 amino acids. The CDR3 here is CSVQRTAYQETQYF. CDR3 DNA sequence: TGCAGTGTTCAAAGGACAGCCTACCAAGAGACCCAGTACTTC.

This chain links TRBV21-1 with TRBJ1-6; the table's D call, TRBD1, was not checked against the DNA. TRBV21-1 is a documented pseudogene. The CDR3 length is 16 residues. CDR3 sequence: CASIDRGCSYNSPLHF. CDR3 sequence (DNA): TGTGCCAGCATTGACAGGGGGTGCTCCTATAATTCACCCCTCCACTTT.

The J gene is TRBJ1-1, the V gene TRBV9; unclear D gene. The V gene lost 0 bases and the J gene lost 5 bases, with 8 bases spanning the gap. The CDR3 runs 13 residues. Germline V gene data show CDR1 as SGDLS and CDR2 as YYNGEE. This CDR3 is CASSVVPGTEAFF. CDR3 coding DNA: TGTGCCAGCAGCGTAGTACCGGGAACTGAAGCTTTCTTT.

This clone was detected only once. V is TRBV7-9 and J is TRBJ1-6, with 9 bases aligning to TRBD1. Germline lookup yields CDR1 SEHNR and CDR2 FQNEAQ (reference sequence). The J segment lost 7 bases and the V segment lost 5 bases, leaving 6 bases of the junction unmatched. The CDR3 loop spans 15 amino acids. The CDR3: CASSITGTGNSPLHF. CDR3 DNA sequence: TGTGCCAGCAGCATAACCGGGACAGGGAATTCACCCCTCCACTTT.

The chain employs TRBV9 and TRBJ1-3; a possible D gene is TRBD1 (5 bases). Germline loops: CDR1 SGDLS, CDR2 YYNGEE. The CDR3 covers 16 residues. The germline V and J ends were trimmed by 3 bases and 1 base, with 14 bases remaining between them. CDR3 in DNA: TGTGCCAGCAGCGCCGGGACTCCCGGATCTGGAAACACCATATATTTT. Its translation is CASSAGTPGSGNTIYF.

This chain links TRBV7-9 with TRBJ1-6; D not resolved. Germline values: CDR1 SEHNR, CDR2 FQNEAQ (reference sequence). The CDR3 has 15 residues. V dropped 5 bases and J dropped 6 bases, with 14 bases sitting between them. CDR3 bases: TGTGCCAGCAGCCCACATGACTCACGTAATTCACCCCTCCACTTT. This codes for CASSPHDSRNSPLHF.

The J gene is TRBJ1-2, the V gene TRBV19; 8 bases are shared with TRBD1. V shed 7 bases, J shed 5 bases, and the junction held 9 bases outside the gene matches. CDR3 length: 14 amino acids. Per the germline V gene, CDR1 is LNHDA and CDR2 is SQIVND (reference sequence). CDR3 coding DNA: TGTGCCAGTAAGGTCGGACAGGGCCTGTATGGCTACACCTTC. This sequence encodes CASKVGQGLYGYTF.

The chain has TRBV6-5 and TRBJ1-1; possibly TRBD1 for D (6 bases). The germline V and J ends were trimmed by 9 bases and 0 bases, with 14 bases remaining between them. This CDR3 is built from 14 residues. Germline V CDR1 and CDR2: MNHEY, SVGAGI. In nucleotides, the CDR3 is TGTGCCAGTCGGGGGGGGCTCATGAACACTGAAGCTTTCTTT. Translating it yields CASRGGLMNTEAFF.

The chain joins TRBV5-1 to TRBJ1-1; possibly TRBD1 for D (5 bases). This CDR3 contains 14 residues. V was clipped by 0 bases and J by 5 bases, with 11 bases between them. Germline values: CDR1 SGHRS, CDR2 YFSETQ. CDR3 loop: CASSLGQGGTEAFF. The DNA for the CDR3 is TGCGCCAGCAGCTTGGGTCAGGGAGGAACTGAAGCTTTCTTT.

The table lists this clone with a count of one. The gene calls are TRBV28 and TRBJ1-1; 8 bases are shared with TRBD1. The CDR3 extends over 20 amino acids. Unmatched junction bases numbered 17, after V lost 0 bases and J lost 2 bases. Germline CDR1 and CDR2: MDHEN and SYDVKM. CDR3 DNA sequence: TGTGCCAGCAGTTTATGGGCCATCCGACAGGGGATAGGGCTTAACACTGAAGCTTTCTTT. This encodes CASSLWAIRQGIGLNTEAFF.

The chain carries TRBV4-3 and TRBJ1-2; D gene unclear. The germline V gene encodes CDR1 LGHNA and CDR2 YSLEER. The V end was cut by 0 bases, the J end by 4 bases, with 9 bases between. The CDR3 runs to 14 residues. The CDR3 protein is CASSQEGGFYGYTF. Here the CDR3 DNA reads TGCGCCAGCAGCCAAGAAGGCGGTTTCTATGGCTACACCTTC.

The rearrangement uses TRBV11-2 and TRBJ2-3; TRBD2 aligns across 8 bases. This CDR3 is built from 17 residues. V shed 5 bases and J 2 bases; nucleotides not matched to a gene: 12. CDR1 and CDR2 from the germline V gene are SGHAT and FQNNGV. This CDR3 reads CASSAGRTSRSTDTQYF. In nucleotides, the CDR3 is TGTGCCAGCAGCGCCGGGAGGACTAGCAGGTCCACAGATACGCAGTATTTT.

This chain links TRBV7-9 with TRBJ2-1; D ambiguous. Trimming left V 7 bases short and J 9 bases short, with 19 bases between. Germline V gene lookup returns CDR1 SEHNR and CDR2 FQNEAQ (reference sequence). The length of the CDR3 is 14 residues. This CDR3 is CASTLSTVGGEQFF. The CDR3 DNA reads TGTGCCAGCACCTTGAGTACCGTCGGCGGTGAGCAGTTCTTC.

This clone was observed a handful of times. The chain links TRBV19 to TRBJ1-5; possible D gene TRBD1, 6 bases. Germline assignment: CDR1 LNHDA and CDR2 SQIVND (reference sequence). V was cut by 2 bases and J by 5 bases, with 13 bases left in between. This CDR3 has 15 amino acids. This CDR3 reads CASSIRAGAYQPQHF. CDR3 DNA: TGTGCCAGTAGTATAAGGGCAGGGGCATATCAGCCCCAGCATTTT.

The chain couples TRBV30 to TRBJ1-6; possible D gene TRBD1, 6 bases. Germline V gene sequence: CDR1 GTSNPN, CDR2 SVGIG (reference sequence). Trimming took 0 bases from V and 9 from J, leaving 15 bases between them. The CDR3 totals 15 residues. In nucleotides, the CDR3 is TGTGCCTGGAGTGTAGAGGGCGGGGGCGGTTCACCCCTCCACTTT. Encoded protein: CAWSVEGGGGSPLHF.

The chain uses TRBV5-6 and TRBJ1-1; TRBD1 matches at 7 bases. The CDR3 sequence is 13 residues long. V shed 4 bases and J 3 bases; nucleotides not matched to a gene: 3. Germline V CDR1 and CDR2: SGHDT, YYEEEE. The CDR3 sequence: CASSQTGDTEAFF. The DNA of the CDR3 is TGTGCCAGCAGCCAAACAGGGGACACTGAAGCTTTCTTT.

The chain is built from TRBV5-1 and TRBJ1-5; D is unclear. This CDR3 has 15 residues. The V gene lost 0 bases and the J gene lost 2 bases, with 9 bases spanning the gap. Germline-derived CDR1 and CDR2 are SGHRS and YFSETQ. The CDR3 coding sequence is TGCGCCAGCAGCTTGGCCCGAGGAGGCAATCAGCCCCAGCATTTT. Translating it yields CASSLARGGNQPQHF.

This clone was recorded only once. The chain has TRBV5-4 and TRBJ2-5; weak D call: TRBD2 (7 bases). Looked up from germline, CDR1 is SGHNT and CDR2 is YYREEE (reference sequence). This CDR3 is 14 amino acids long. The V end was cut by 4 bases, the J end by 5 bases, with 15 bases between. This chain's CDR3 is CASSASRGGETQYF. For the CDR3, the DNA is TGTGCCAGCAGCGCCTCGAGGGGGGGGGAGACCCAGTACTTC.

The rearrangement joins TRBV25-1 to TRBJ1-2; D is undetermined. CDR1 and CDR2 from the germline V gene are MGHDK and SYGVNS. Trimming removed 5 bases at V and 6 bases at J, with 16 bases between. This CDR3 comprises 14 residues. This CDR3 is CASSFAGIPDGYTF. In nucleotides, the CDR3 is TGTGCCAGCAGTTTCGCAGGAATACCCGATGGCTACACCTTC.